This T cell receptor (beta chain) was recorded in a study of sequential checkpoint blockade in melanoma. Study details: First-line arms were nivolumab then ipilimumab, or the reverse, randomized 1:1. After both sequences, patients received maintenance nivolumab.

Trimming took 3 bases from V and 0 from J, leaving 9 bases between them. The germline gives CDR1 SNHLY, CDR2 FYNNEI. This CDR3 has 15 residues. The treatment here: randomized to nivolumab then ipilimumab (arm A) or the reverse (arm B). Patients had received no earlier DNA-damaging chemotherapy. Live CD3+CD8+ CD19− CD56− cells were sorted from PBMCs. Some clones are missing from TCRdb's copy, which holds only in-frame ones; the method was immunoSEQ multiplex PCR. The sample has 15,000 to 20,000 clones, less than 75% seen once; the top ten hold 11%. The chain has TRBV2 and TRBJ2-4; TRBD1 is a possible D gene (6 bases). Sequenced material: CD8+ T cells sorted from blood (inferred from file names), taken from a patient given nivolumab and ipilimumab in sequence. This sequence originates from a human donor with melanoma. The DNA of the CDR3 is TGTGCCAGCAGTGACAGGGGTATAGCCAAAAACATTCAGTACTTC. Translated: CASSDRGIAKNIQYF. Together with reference TRBV2 and TRBJ2-4, the CDR3 gives the full variable domain: EPEVTQTPSHQVTQMGQEVILRCVPISNHLYFYWYRQILGQKVEFLVSFYNNEISEKSEIFDDQFSVERPDGSNFTLKIRSTKLEDSAMYFCASSDRGIAKNIQYFGAGTRLSVL.